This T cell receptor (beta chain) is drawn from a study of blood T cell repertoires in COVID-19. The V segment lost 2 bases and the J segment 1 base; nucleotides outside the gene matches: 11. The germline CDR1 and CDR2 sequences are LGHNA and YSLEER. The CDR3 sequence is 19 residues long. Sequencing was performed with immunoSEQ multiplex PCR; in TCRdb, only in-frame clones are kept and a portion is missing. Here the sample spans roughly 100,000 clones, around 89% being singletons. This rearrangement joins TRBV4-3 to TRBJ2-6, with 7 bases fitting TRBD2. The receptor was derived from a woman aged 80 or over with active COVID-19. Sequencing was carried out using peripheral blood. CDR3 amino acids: CASSQSVGGKVSGANVLTF. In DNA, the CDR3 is TGCGCCAGCAGCCAATCGGTCGGGGGGAAGGTGTCTGGGGCCAACGTCCTGACTTTC.